These 3 T cell receptor beta chains were all obtained from the same sample, sequenced in a study of T-cell memory formation after mild COVID-19. TCRdb recomputed calls from the 5' RACE reads with MiXCR, one row per CDR3 protein. The profile shows 400,000 or so distinct CDR3 sequences, around 18% of them singletons. The sequencing input was PBMCs or a T cell subset sorted from them (not recorded which). The origin of the receptors is an adult woman who had mild COVID-19 (a few samples of this study predate the infection). Cell type and time point are not known.

This clonotype has just a few counts. The rearrangement uses TRBV20-1 and TRBJ2-5; D gene unclear. There are 12 residues in the CDR3. Trimming left V 3 bases short and J 5 bases short, with 10 bases between. Germline V gene data show CDR1 as DFQATT and CDR2 as SNEGSKA (reference sequence). The CDR3 here is CSASREGETQYF. The CDR3 DNA reads as TGCAGTGCTAGCCGAGAAGGGGAGACCCAGTACTTC.

V and J are TRBV7-2 and TRBJ1-6; possibly TRBD1 for D (5 bases). V lost 0 bases and J lost 6, with 18 bases in between. CDR3 length: 18 amino acids. Per the germline V gene, CDR1 is SGHTA and CDR2 is FQGNSA. The CDR3 spells CASSLAARTGLRNSPLHF. CDR3 in DNA: TGTGCCAGCAGCTTAGCGGCTCGGACGGGACTCCGTAATTCACCCCTCCACTTT. Full variable domain (remainder filled in from reference TRBV7-2 and TRBJ1-6): GAGVSQSPSNKVTEKGKDVELRCDPISGHTALYWYRQSLGQGLEFLIYFQGNSAPDKSGLPSDRFSAERTGGSVSTLTIQRTQQEDSAVYLCASSLAARTGLRNSPLHFGNGTRLTVT.

The chain joins TRBV7-9 to TRBJ2-2, with D possibly being TRBD1 or TRBD2 (5 bases each). V lost 2 bases to trimming and J lost 6 bases, with 10 bases between them. The CDR3 is made up of 14 amino acids. CDR1 is SEHNR and CDR2 is FQNEAQ in the germline V gene (reference sequence). The CDR3 here is CASSLSGTSGELFF. CDR3 nucleotides: TGTGCCAGCAGCTTAAGTGGGACCTCCGGGGAGCTGTTTTTT.